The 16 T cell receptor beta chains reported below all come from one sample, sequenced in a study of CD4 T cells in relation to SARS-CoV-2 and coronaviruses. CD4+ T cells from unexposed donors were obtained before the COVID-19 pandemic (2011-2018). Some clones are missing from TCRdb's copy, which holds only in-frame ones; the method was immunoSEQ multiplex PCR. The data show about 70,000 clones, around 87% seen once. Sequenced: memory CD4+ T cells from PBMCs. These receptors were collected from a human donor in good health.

The CDR3 DNA follows: TGCGCCAGCAGCAGGGGACTACGTAGCGCCGGGGAGCTGTTTTTT. Translated, it gives CASSRGLRSAGELFF. The chain has TRBV5-1 and TRBJ2-2; TRBD2 matches 7 bases. The CDR3 length is 15 residues. Trimming removed 4 bases from V and 6 bases from J; junction bases left unmatched: 9. The germline gives CDR1 SGHRS, CDR2 YFSETQ.

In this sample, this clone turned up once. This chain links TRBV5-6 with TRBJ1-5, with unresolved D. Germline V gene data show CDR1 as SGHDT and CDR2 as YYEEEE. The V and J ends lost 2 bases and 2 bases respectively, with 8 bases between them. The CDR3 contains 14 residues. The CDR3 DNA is TGTGCCAGCAGCTTTCGGAGGGGCAATCAGCCCCAGCATTTT. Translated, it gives CASSFRRGNQPQHF.

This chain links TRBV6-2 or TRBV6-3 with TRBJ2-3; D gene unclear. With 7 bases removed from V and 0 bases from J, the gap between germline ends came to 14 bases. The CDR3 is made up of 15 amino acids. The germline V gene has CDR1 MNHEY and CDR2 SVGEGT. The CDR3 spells CASIYRAPSTDTQYF. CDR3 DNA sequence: TGTGCCAGCATTTATCGAGCGCCAAGCACAGATACGCAGTATTTT.

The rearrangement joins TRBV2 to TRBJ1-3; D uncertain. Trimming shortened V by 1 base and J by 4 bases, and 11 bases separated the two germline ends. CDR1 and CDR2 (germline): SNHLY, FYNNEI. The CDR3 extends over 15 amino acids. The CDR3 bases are TGTGCCAGCAGTGAAGTGGGTATTGTCGGAAACACCATATATTTT. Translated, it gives CASSEVGIVGNTIYF.

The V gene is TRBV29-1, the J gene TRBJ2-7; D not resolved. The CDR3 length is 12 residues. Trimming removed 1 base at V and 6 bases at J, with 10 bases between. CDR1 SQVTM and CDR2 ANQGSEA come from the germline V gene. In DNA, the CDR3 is TGCAGCGTTGAAGTACCTCCAGCCGAGCAGTACTTC. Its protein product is CSVEVPPAEQYF.

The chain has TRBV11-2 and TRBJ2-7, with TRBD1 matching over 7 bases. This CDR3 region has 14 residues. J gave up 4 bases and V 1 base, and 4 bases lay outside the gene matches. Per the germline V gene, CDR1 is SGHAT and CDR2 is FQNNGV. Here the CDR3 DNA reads TGTGCCAGCAGCTTAGGGGGCAGGGGGTACGAGCAGTACTTC. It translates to CASSLGGRGYEQYF.

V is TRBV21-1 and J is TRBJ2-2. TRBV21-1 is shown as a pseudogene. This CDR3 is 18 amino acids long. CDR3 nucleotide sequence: TGTGCCAGCAGCAAAGAGGGCCCCAGAAAGACGAACACCGGGGAGCTGTTTTTT. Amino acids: CASSKEGPRKTNTGELFF.

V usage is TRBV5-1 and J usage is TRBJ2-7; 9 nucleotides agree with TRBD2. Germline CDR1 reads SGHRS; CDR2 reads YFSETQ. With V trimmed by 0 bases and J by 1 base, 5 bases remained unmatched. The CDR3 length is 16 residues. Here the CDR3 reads CASSLDASGVSYEQYF. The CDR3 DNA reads TGCGCCAGCAGCTTGGATGCTAGCGGGGTATCCTACGAGCAGTACTTC.

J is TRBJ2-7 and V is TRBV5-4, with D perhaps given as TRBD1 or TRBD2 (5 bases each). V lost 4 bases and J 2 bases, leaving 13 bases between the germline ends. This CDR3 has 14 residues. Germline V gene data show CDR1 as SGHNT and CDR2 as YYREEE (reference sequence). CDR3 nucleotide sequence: TGTGCCAGCAGCCTAGGGACGCCAGCCTACGAGCAGTACTTC. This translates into CASSLGTPAYEQYF.

CDR3 sequence (DNA): TGTGCCAGCAGCCAATCACAGACGCTAGACTATGGCTACACCTTC. It specifies CASSQSQTLDYGYTF. This chain links TRBV16 with TRBJ1-2; D remains ambiguous. Germline V lookup: CDR1 KGHSY, CDR2 FQNENV. The germline V and J ends were trimmed by 0 bases and 3 bases, with 11 bases remaining between them. The CDR3 length is 15 residues.

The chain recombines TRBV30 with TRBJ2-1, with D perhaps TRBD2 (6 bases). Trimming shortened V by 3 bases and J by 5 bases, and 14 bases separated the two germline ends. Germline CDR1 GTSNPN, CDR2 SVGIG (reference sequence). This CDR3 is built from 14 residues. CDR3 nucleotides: TGTGCCTGGAGGGGGACTGCGTTCCACAATGAGCAGTTCTTC. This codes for CAWRGTAFHNEQFF.

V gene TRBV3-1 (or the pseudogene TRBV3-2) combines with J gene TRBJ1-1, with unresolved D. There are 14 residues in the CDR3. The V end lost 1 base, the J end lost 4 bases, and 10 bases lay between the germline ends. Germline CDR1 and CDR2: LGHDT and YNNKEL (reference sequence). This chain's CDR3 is CASSQVASITEAFF. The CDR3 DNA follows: TGTGCCAGCAGCCAAGTTGCCAGCATCACTGAAGCTTTCTTT.

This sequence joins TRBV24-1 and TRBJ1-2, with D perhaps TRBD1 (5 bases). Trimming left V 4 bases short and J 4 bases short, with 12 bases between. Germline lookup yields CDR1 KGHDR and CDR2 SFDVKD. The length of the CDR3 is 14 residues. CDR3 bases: TGTGCCACCAGTGACGGGACTGACATCTATGGCTACACCTTC. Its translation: CATSDGTDIYGYTF.

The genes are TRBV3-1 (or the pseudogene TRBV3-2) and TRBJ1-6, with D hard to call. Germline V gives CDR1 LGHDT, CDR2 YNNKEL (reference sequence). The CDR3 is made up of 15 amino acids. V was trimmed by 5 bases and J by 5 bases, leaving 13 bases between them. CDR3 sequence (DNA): TGTGCCAGCAGCAAAAACAGCGACAATAATTCACCCCTCCACTTT. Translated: CASSKNSDNNSPLHF.

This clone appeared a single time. CDR3 in amino acids: CASSSTSAGSYEQYF. In DNA form, the CDR3 reads TGTGCCAGCAGTTCGACTAGCGCCGGCTCCTACGAGCAGTACTTC. The V gene is TRBV28, the J gene TRBJ2-7, with 8 bases lining up with TRBD2. The CDR3 is 15 residues long. Per the germline V gene, CDR1 is MDHEN and CDR2 is SYDVKM. V shed 4 bases and J 0 bases; nucleotides not matched to a gene: 5.

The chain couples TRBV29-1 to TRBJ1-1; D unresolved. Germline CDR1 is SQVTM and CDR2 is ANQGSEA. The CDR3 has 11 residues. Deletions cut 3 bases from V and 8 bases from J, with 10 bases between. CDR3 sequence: CSVDEGTEAFF. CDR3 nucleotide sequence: TGCAGCGTTGATGAGGGAACCGAAGCTTTCTTT.